The 31 T cell receptor beta chains below were found in one sample sequenced in a study of blood T cell repertoires in COVID-19. The table came from immunoSEQ multiplex PCR; TCRdb's copy has only in-frame clones and leaves some out. In the table there are about 160,000 clones, 70% to 90% of which are singletons. Sample: peripheral blood. These receptors originate from a man in his forties or fifties with acute or convalescent COVID-19.

Only a few counts were recorded for this clone. The CDR3 region is CASSNRLAGYNNEQFF. Written as DNA, the CDR3 is TGTGCCAGTAGTAATCGACTAGCGGGGTATAACAATGAGCAGTTCTTC. The chain recombines TRBV19 with TRBJ2-1, with 11 bases fitting TRBD2. CDR3 length equals 16 residues. Trimming cost V 4 bases and J 5 bases; bases outside gene matches: 7. Germline loops: CDR1 LNHDA, CDR2 SQIVND (reference sequence).

The V call is TRBV19, the J call TRBJ2-7; 7 bases match TRBD1. CDR1 and CDR2 (germline): LNHDA, SQIVND (reference sequence). Trimming cost V 5 bases and J 3 bases; bases outside gene matches: 7. The CDR3 has 14 residues. This CDR3 reads CASSSGTVLYEQYF. CDR3 nucleotides: TGTGCCAGTAGTTCCGGGACAGTCCTCTACGAGCAGTACTTC.

The gene calls are TRBV5-5 and TRBJ2-2; TRBD1 agrees at 8 bases. V lost 4 bases, J lost 2 bases, and 7 bases stayed unmatched. The CDR3 sequence is 16 residues long. The germline V gene encodes CDR1 SGHKS and CDR2 YYEKEE (reference sequence). CDR3 DNA sequence: TGTGCCAGCAGCCTAAAGGGACAGGTTAACACCGGGGAGCTGTTTTTT. It translates to CASSLKGQVNTGELFF.

The rearrangement joins TRBV27 to TRBJ2-2; TRBD2 matches 7 bases. The V gene's germline CDR1 is MNHEY and CDR2 SMNVEV (reference sequence). V lost 6 bases and J lost 5; bases outside the gene matches: 6. The CDR3 runs to 14 residues. Here the CDR3 reads CASSLTGGTGELFF. In DNA, the CDR3 is TGTGCCAGCAGCCTCACCGGGGGGACCGGGGAGCTGTTTTTT.

J is TRBJ2-1 and V is TRBV24-1, with 8 positions matching TRBD1. Germline V gives CDR1 KGHDR, CDR2 SFDVKD. J lost 1 base, V lost 4 bases, and 5 bases had no gene match. CDR3 length equals 16 residues. The DNA of the CDR3 is TGTGCCACCAGTGACACTGGACAGGGATCCTACAATGAGCAGTTCTTC. This encodes CATSDTGQGSYNEQFF.

V gene TRBV19 combines with J gene TRBJ1-2, with D tentatively TRBD1 (5 bases). V gave up 10 bases and J gave up 0 bases, with 12 bases separating them. This CDR3 comprises 13 residues. CDR1 and CDR2 from the germline V gene are LNHDA and SQIVND (reference sequence). CDR3 DNA: TGTGCCACCAGCCCAGGGACTAACTATGGCTACACCTTC. Translating gives CATSPGTNYGYTF.

The rearrangement uses TRBV3-1 (or the pseudogene TRBV3-2) and TRBJ1-2; D call uncertain. The CDR3 extends over 14 amino acids. V shed 0 bases and J shed 4 bases, with 9 bases lying between them. Germline V gene lookup returns CDR1 LGHDT and CDR2 YNNKEL (reference sequence). CDR3 sequence (DNA): TGTGCCAGCAGCCAAGATACGCGGTCCTATGGCTACACCTTC. It specifies CASSQDTRSYGYTF.

The sample holds a few counts of this clone. The gene calls are TRBV6-5 and TRBJ1-2; 8 bases fit TRBD1. Looked up from germline, CDR1 is MNHEY and CDR2 is SVGAGI. J gave up 8 bases and V 4 bases, and 12 bases lay outside the gene matches. The CDR3 runs to 15 residues. DNA of the CDR3: TGTGCCAGCAGTTCCCAGACAGGGGAGGTAGGAGGCTACACCTTC. This gives the protein CASSSQTGEVGGYTF.

The rearrangement links TRBV15 to TRBJ1-1; tentatively, D is TRBD1 (5 bases). This CDR3 contains 15 residues. CDR1 LNHNV and CDR2 YYDKDF come from the germline V gene (reference sequence). V was shortened by 6 bases and J by 4 bases, with 18 bases between the two germline ends. CDR3 sequence reads: CATRVDDGGGTEAFF. Written as DNA, the CDR3 is TGTGCCACCAGAGTTGATGATGGGGGGGGCACTGAAGCTTTCTTT.

The V and J genes are TRBV4-3 and TRBJ1-2; a possible D gene is TRBD1 (6 bases). This CDR3 comprises 15 residues. V lost 0 bases and J lost 6, with 14 bases in between. Germline loops: CDR1 LGHNA, CDR2 YSLEER. The CDR3 reads CASSQDFAGANGYTF. The DNA for the CDR3 is TGCGCCAGCAGCCAAGATTTCGCAGGGGCCAATGGCTACACCTTC.

As regards this clone: Additional DNA sequences in this sample encode the identical CDR3. CDR3 in amino acids: CASSLVAGGRDTQYF. The DNA of the CDR3 is TGTGCCAGCAGCTTGGTAGCGGGGGGGCGAGATACGCAGTATTTT. The chain joins TRBV5-6 to TRBJ2-3, with 11 bases fitting TRBD2. The CDR3 sequence is 15 residues long. V was pared by 0 bases and J by 5 bases, with 2 bases of the junction left unmatched. In germline, CDR1 is SGHDT, CDR2 YYEEEE.

The rearrangement joins TRBV23-1 to TRBJ2-7; D perhaps matches TRBD2 (6 bases). TRBV23-1 is flagged as an ORF with uncertain function. V shed 0 bases and J shed 2 bases, with 14 bases lying between them. This CDR3 is built from 16 residues. The CDR3 DNA reads as TGCGCCAGCAGTCAATCTGAGGCTAGCGACGCCTACGAGCAGTACTTC. Translated: CASSQSEASDAYEQYF.

This chain uses TRBV27 with TRBJ1-2, with 9 positions matching TRBD1. The trim removed 5 bases at V and 9 bases at J, leaving 7 bases unmatched. The CDR3 runs 13 residues. CDR1 is MNHEY, CDR2 SMNVEV, per germline (reference sequence). The CDR3 loop is CASSPGTGMSYTF. Written as DNA, the CDR3 is TGTGCCAGCAGTCCGGGGACAGGGATGAGCTACACCTTC.

Here the CDR3 reads CASSPGGWDLYNSPLHF. The CDR3 coding sequence is TGTGCCAGCAGCCCGGGGGGGTGGGACCTCTATAATTCACCCCTCCACTTT. The J gene is TRBJ1-6, the V gene TRBV27; TRBD1 might be the D (5 bases). V was shortened by 6 bases and J by 3 bases, with 18 bases between the two germline ends. The CDR3 totals 17 residues. Germline values: CDR1 MNHEY, CDR2 SMNVEV (reference sequence).

The chain combines TRBV6-2 or TRBV6-3 with TRBJ2-7; 9 nucleotides line up with TRBD1. Germline V CDR1 and CDR2: MNHEY, SVGEGT. The V gene end was trimmed by 0 bases and the J gene end by 8 bases; junction bases not matched to a gene: 5. The CDR3 runs 14 residues. CDR3 protein: CASSYSGQGFQQYF. The CDR3 DNA reads TGTGCCAGCAGTTACTCGGGACAGGGCTTCCAGCAGTACTTC.

This rearrangement joins TRBV27 to TRBJ2-2; 13 bases align to TRBD2. The CDR3 is 18 amino acids. J gave up 5 bases and V 5 bases, and 11 bases lay outside the gene matches. Per the germline V gene, CDR1 is MNHEY and CDR2 is SMNVEV (reference sequence). The CDR3 spells CASSGSRLAGGGTGELFF. CDR3 in DNA: TGTGCCAGCAGTGGATCGAGACTAGCGGGGGGAGGGACCGGGGAGCTGTTTTTT.

V and J are TRBV7-9 and TRBJ1-1; 7 bases align to TRBD1. CDR3 length: 16 amino acids. J gave up 1 base and V 3 bases, and 8 bases lay outside the gene matches. CDR1 is SEHNR and CDR2 is FQNEAQ in the germline V gene (reference sequence). The CDR3 is CASSFPGRDRNTEAFF. The CDR3 coding sequence is TGTGCCAGCAGCTTCCCAGGACGGGACAGGAACACTGAAGCTTTCTTT. Based on the CDR3 plus reference TRBV7-9 and TRBJ1-1, the full variable domain is DTGVSQNPRHKITKRGQNVTFRCDPISEHNRLYWYRQTLGQGPEFLTYFQNEAQLEKSRLLSDRFSAERPKGSFSTLEIQRTEQGDSAMYLCASSFPGRDRNTEAFFGQGTRLTVV.

The V gene is TRBV15, the J gene TRBJ2-3; 7 bases fit TRBD1. The CDR3 spans 15 residues. V was pared by 2 bases and J by 3 bases, with 5 bases of the junction left unmatched. Germline V gene lookup returns CDR1 LNHNV and CDR2 YYDKDF (reference sequence). CDR3 bases: TGTGCCACCAGCAGACGACAGGGAGCAACAGATACGCAGTATTTT. Its translation is CATSRRQGATDTQYF.

V is TRBV3-1 (or the pseudogene TRBV3-2) and J is TRBJ2-5, with 8 nucleotides matching TRBD2. V was clipped by 1 base and J by 6 bases; unmatched bases: 13. CDR1 LGHDT and CDR2 YNNKEL come from the germline V gene (reference sequence). The CDR3 loop spans 17 amino acids. The CDR3 loop is CASSQGIGGGFEKTQYF. CDR3 nucleotides: TGTGCCAGCAGCCAAGGGATCGGGGGGGGTTTCGAAAAGACCCAGTACTTC.

V usage is TRBV19 and J usage is TRBJ1-2; D perhaps matches TRBD1 (5 bases). With 7 bases removed from V and 3 bases from J, the gap between germline ends came to 18 bases. CDR1 LNHDA and CDR2 SQIVND come from the germline V gene (reference sequence). The CDR3 consists of 15 residues. The CDR3 DNA sequence: TGTGCCAGTACCACCACCCCAACAGGATACTATGGCTACACCTTC. Its translation: CASTTTPTGYYGYTF.

The chain uses TRBV6-2 or TRBV6-3 and TRBJ1-2; 8 bases map to TRBD1. The V gene's germline CDR1 is MNHEY and CDR2 SVGEGT. This CDR3 spans 14 amino acids. J gave up 2 bases and V 6 bases, and 5 bases lay outside the gene matches. The CDR3 loop is CASSGQGLNYGYTF. The CDR3 DNA follows: TGTGCCAGCAGCGGACAGGGACTGAACTATGGCTACACCTTC.

The chain couples TRBV7-9 to TRBJ1-5, with D unclear. V was cut by 1 base and J by 0 bases, with 7 bases left in between. The CDR3 runs to 15 residues. Germline CDR1 is SEHNR and CDR2 is FQNEAQ (reference sequence). For the CDR3, the DNA is TGTGCCAGCAGCTTAGGGGCCTCTAGCAATCAGCCCCAGCATTTT. Its protein is CASSLGASSNQPQHF.

The chain is built from TRBV28 and TRBJ1-4; the D gene is possibly TRBD1 (5 bases). Trimming took off 2 bases at V and 8 bases at J, with 9 bases between the two ends. The germline V gene has CDR1 MDHEN and CDR2 SYDVKM. This CDR3 region has 13 residues. CDR3 DNA: TGTGCCAGCAGTTTACGGACAAGGGAAAAACTGTTTTTT. Residues: CASSLRTREKLFF.

The V call is TRBV3-1 (or the pseudogene TRBV3-2), the J call TRBJ1-2, with a weak D call TRBD1 (6 bases). Germline-derived CDR1 and CDR2 are LGHDT and YNNKEL (reference sequence). Trimming shortened V by 1 base and J by 7 bases, and 16 bases separated the two germline ends. CDR3 length: 15 residues. The CDR3: CASSQGWGLTGGYTF. The CDR3 DNA reads as TGTGCCAGCAGCCAAGGATGGGGGCTTACGGGTGGCTACACCTTC.

This sequence joins TRBV20-1 and TRBJ1-1; D call uncertain. The CDR3 totals 15 residues. CDR1 and CDR2 from the germline V gene are DFQATT and SNEGSKA (reference sequence). Trimming removed 3 bases at V and 0 bases at J, with 14 bases between. The CDR3 bases are TGCAGTGCTAGTCCGAAAAGTACTATGAACACTGAAGCTTTCTTT. Translated, it gives CSASPKSTMNTEAFF.

The chain combines TRBV30 with TRBJ2-7; TRBD2 matches at 7 bases. CDR1 and CDR2 (germline): GTSNPN, SVGIG (reference sequence). This CDR3 has 15 residues. With 3 bases clipped from V and 2 bases from J, the junction kept 10 bases outside the gene matches. The CDR3 is CAWRTAWGGTYEQYF. The DNA for the CDR3 is TGTGCCTGGAGGACTGCTTGGGGGGGAACCTACGAGCAGTACTTC.

This chain links TRBV19 with TRBJ2-2; possible D gene TRBD1, 5 bases. Germline V gene data show CDR1 as LNHDA and CDR2 as SQIVND (reference sequence). The CDR3 has 18 residues. V lost 0 bases and J lost 4, with 18 bases in between. The CDR3 sequence is CASSIDETTDVVTGELFF. The CDR3 DNA reads TGTGCCAGTAGTATAGATGAGACGACAGACGTCGTCACCGGGGAGCTGTTTTTT.

This chain joins TRBV10-1 and TRBJ2-1, with D tentatively TRBD1 (7 bases). CDR3 length: 16 amino acids. V shed 1 base and J shed 0 bases, with 10 bases lying between them. Looked up from germline, CDR1 is WNHNN and CDR2 is SYGVQD (reference sequence). The CDR3 bases are TGCGCCAGCAGTGAGTTGCAGGGGGGCTCCTACAATGAGCAGTTCTTC. Residues: CASSELQGGSYNEQFF.

The rearrangement uses TRBV7-9 and TRBJ1-5; a weak D match, TRBD1 (6 bases). V lost 10 bases to trimming and J lost 9 bases, with 19 bases between them. CDR1 and CDR2 (germline): SEHNR, FQNEAQ (reference sequence). The CDR3 runs 13 residues. CDR3 nucleotides: TGTGCCACGTTGGACCGTGAAGGGGGGCCCCAGCATTTT. It encodes CATLDREGGPQHF.

In its sample, this clone was seen once. This chain's CDR3 is CAISDLGQFFNYGYTF. The CDR3 nucleotides read TGTGCCATCAGTGACCTAGGACAGTTTTTTAACTATGGCTACACCTTC. The rearrangement uses TRBV10-3 and TRBJ1-2, with D possibly TRBD1 on 6 matching bases. The germline gives CDR1 ENHRY, CDR2 SYGVKD. With 3 bases removed from V and 1 base from J, the gap between germline ends came to 15 bases. CDR3 length: 16 amino acids.

On this clone: The identical CDR3 is also encoded by other nucleotide sequences in the sample. This chain links TRBV7-3 with TRBJ2-1; tentatively, D is TRBD2 (6 bases). Germline loops: CDR1 SGHTA, CDR2 FQGTGA. V was cut by 5 bases and J by 6 bases, with 8 bases left in between. This CDR3 is built from 12 residues. Here the CDR3 DNA reads TGTGCCAGCAGCCACGGGGGCAATGAGCAGTTCTTC. Translation gives CASSHGGNEQFF.